Described below is a single T cell receptor beta chain sequence and its context. Germline V CDR1 and CDR2: LGHDT, YNNKEL (reference sequence). The V gene lost 1 base and the J gene lost 5 bases, with 17 bases spanning the gap. This CDR3 contains 17 residues. This entry comes from a study of blood T cell repertoires in COVID-19. At the level of the study: From T cells, B-cell-depleted T cells, or PBMCs came the material, which was cDNA or gDNA.

Generated by immunoSEQ multiplex PCR, the TCRdb table keeps only in-frame clones and is missing some. The data contain roughly 140,000 clones, 70% to 90% of them singletons. The chain has TRBV3-1 (or the pseudogene TRBV3-2) and TRBJ1-4, with D perhaps matching TRBD1 (5 bases). This TCR derives from a human donor in a cohort sampled during active COVID-19. What was sequenced was peripheral blood. As DNA, the CDR3 is TGTGCCAGCAGCCAAGTCTCTTATGGGGCCCTAAATGAAAAACTGTTTTTT. The encoded protein is CASSQVSYGALNEKLFF.